The rows below give T cell receptor beta chains drawn from one sample of a study of blood T cell repertoires in COVID-19. The method was immunoSEQ multiplex PCR; TCRdb's version includes in-frame clones alone and lacks a portion of them. Counted here are about 490,000 clones, 80% to 90% occurring once; the ten biggest clones make up approximately 3%. The sample was peripheral blood. These receptors came from a human donor in a cohort sampled during active COVID-19. CDR3s include the opening cysteine and the closing phenylalanine or tryptophan.

j_call	v_call	cdr3_aa
TRBJ2-1	TRBV9	CASSARTGSEQFF
TRBJ2-2	TRBV5-1	CASSLGDRDTGELFF
TRBJ1-3	TRBV5-1	CATYTRGFIRDTIYF
TRBJ2-1	TRBV5-1	CASSLVLAGAIAYNEQFF
TRBJ1-1	TRBV28	CASSLPGTGVDYGAFF
TRBJ1-1	TRBV7-9	CASSFQQGHTEAFF
TRBJ2-7	TRBV11-3	CASSPTGAGAIYEQYF
TRBJ2-3	TRBV11-3	CASSLGTGTTDTQYF
TRBJ1-1	TRBV18	CASSPSVNTEAFF
TRBJ1-5	TRBV28	CASTDRDRGTGNQPQHF
TRBJ2-3	TRBV5-1	CASSVRDYDTDTQYF